A selection of T cell receptor beta chains follows, all from one sample in a study of blood T cell repertoires in COVID-19. Generated by immunoSEQ multiplex PCR, the TCRdb table keeps only in-frame clones and is missing some. The sample lists fewer than 120,000 clones, around 79% seen once, with roughly 17% in the top ten. Sequencing was performed on peripheral blood. The receptors originated from a woman of 80 years or more with active or convalescent COVID-19. Each CDR3 is given with its conserved first and last residue. A D gene is named only where the DNA matches it firmly. Size is stated for part of the rows, as once, few or many counts, or as a class when the clone is expanded.

J,V,D,size,DNA,CDR3
TRBJ2-2,TRBV7-3,-,once,TGTGCCAGCAGCTCGACAGGGAACACCGGGGAGCTGTTTTTT,CASSSTGNTGELFF
TRBJ2-4,TRBV5-4,TRBD1,-,TGTGCCAGCAGCTCGGGACAGGGGGGCAAAAACATTCAGTACTTC,CASSSGQGGKNIQYF
TRBJ2-3,TRBV7-2,TRBD1,-,TGTGCCAGCAGCTGGGACAGGGAGGTTCCAGATACGCAGTATTTT,CASSWDREVPDTQYF
TRBJ2-1,TRBV18,TRBD2,-,TGTGCCAGCTCACAACTAGCGGGGGGCTCCTACAATGAGCAGTTCTTC,CASSQLAGGSYNEQFF
TRBJ2-6,TRBV10-3,-,few,TGTGCCATCAGACAGGGATATAGCTCTGGGGCCAACGTCCTGACTTTC,CAIRQGYSSGANVLTF
TRBJ2-1,TRBV5-1,TRBD2,-,TGCGCCAGCAGCTTGGCCGGACTAGCGGGAGGTAGTGAGCAGTTCTTC,CASSLAGLAGGSEQFF
TRBJ2-3,TRBV5-1,TRBD2,-,TGCGCCAGCAGCTTGGACGGCGGGAGGGACACAGATACGCAGTATTTT,CASSLDGGRDTDTQYF
TRBJ1-1,TRBV15,TRBD1,-,TGTGCCACCAGTCCCAGGGGGACTGAAGCTTTCTTT,CATSPRGTEAFF
TRBJ2-7,TRBV7-8,TRBD2,-,TGTGCCAGCAGCTTAGGGGGGCTAGCGGGAGTCTACGAGCAGTACTTC,CASSLGGLAGVYEQYF
TRBJ2-7,TRBV6-1,-,-,TGTGCCAGCAGTGAACACATGGGCAGGGACTACGAGCAGTACTTC,CASSEHMGRDYEQYF
TRBJ2-1,TRBV4-3,-,-,TGCGCCAGCAGCCAAGATGTGAGGTTGGGTGAGCAGTTCTTC,CASSQDVRLGEQFF
TRBJ2-7,TRBV6-2/TRBV6-3,-,-,TGTGCCAGCAGTTACTCGAGATTCTACGAGCAGTACTTC,CASSYSRFYEQYF
TRBJ1-4,TRBV30,-,once,TGTGCCTGGAGTAGCCCCAGAGGGACTAATGAAAAACTGTTTTTT,CAWSSPRGTNEKLFF
TRBJ2-1,TRBV13,-,-,TGTGCCAGCAGCTTAACTCCCTACAATGAGCAGTTCTTC,CASSLTPYNEQFF
TRBJ1-5,TRBV20-1,TRBD1,-,TGCAGTGCTAGTCGAGACAGGGATCAGCCCCAGCATTTT,CSASRDRDQPQHF
TRBJ1-2,TRBV9,-,-,TGTGCCAGCAGCGTAGGGGCAGGATGGGGCTACACCTTC,CASSVGAGWGYTF
TRBJ2-1,TRBV11-2,-,-,TGTGCCAGCAGCTTTTTAGGACAGCCCTACAATGAGCAGTTCTTC,CASSFLGQPYNEQFF
TRBJ2-7,TRBV28,TRBD2,-,TGTGCCAGCAGTTTAGTAGCGGGAGCCTACGAGCAGTACTTC,CASSLVAGAYEQYF
TRBJ1-6,TRBV20-1,-,-,TGCAGTGCTAGTATCAGGGGATCGCGGAATTCACCCCTCCACTTT,CSASIRGSRNSPLHF
TRBJ2-1,TRBV5-4,TRBD2,-,TGTGCCAGCAGCTTGGAGGCGGGAGGGTGGGACAATGAGCAGTTCTTC,CASSLEAGGWDNEQFF
TRBJ1-5,TRBV6-1,TRBD1,-,TGTGCCAGCAGTGAAAGGCTAGGCAGGGGGCGCGTGGGCAATCAGCCCCAGCATTTT,CASSERLGRGRVGNQPQHF
TRBJ2-5,TRBV28,-,-,TGTGCCAGCAGCCTGGCCGGGAAGACCCAGTACTTC,CASSLAGKTQYF
TRBJ2-1,TRBV19,-,-,TGTGCCAGTAGTTCCCGATATAGGGGGATTGTCAATGAGCAGTTCTTC,CASSSRYRGIVNEQFF
TRBJ2-3,TRBV4-3,TRBD2,-,TGCGCCAGCAGCCAAGAAACGCGGGTAGCGGGCGGCTACACAGATACGCAGTATTTT,CASSQETRVAGGYTDTQYF
TRBJ2-7,TRBV29-1,TRBD1,-,TGCAGCGTTGTAGACAGGGGCTCCTACGAGCAGTACTTC,CSVVDRGSYEQYF